This T cell receptor (beta chain) was sequenced in a study of cytomegalovirus exposure and HLA in healthy donors. Study-wide results and limits: TCR beta sequences reportedly predicted most subjects' HLA-A and HLA-B alleles accurately. Specificity for CMV antigens was confirmed in vitro for a few of the CMV-associated chains. Previous analysis showed most TCR beta V segments were productive about 90% or about 30% of the time.

On this clone: Antigen: not known.

Trimming took 2 bases from V and 7 from J; bases not matched to a gene: 6. Germline V gene data show CDR1 as SGHRS and CDR2 as YFSETQ. The CDR3 runs to 16 residues. Primers included in the PCR were 60 Vbeta and 13 Jbeta primers. Data came from immunoSEQ multiplex PCR; TCRdb stores just in-frame clones and leaves some out. The sample lists some 94,000 clones, 69% occurring once. This rearrangement joins TRBV5-1 to TRBJ2-3; TRBD2 matches 14 bases. Sequencing was carried out using PBMCs. The source is a middle-aged man in good health and CMV-seronegative. CDR3 sequence (DNA): TGCGCCAGCAGCTTCGGACTAGCGGGGGGCGAATATACGCAGTATTTT. This sequence encodes CASSFGLAGGEYTQYF. The full variable domain, its missing parts supplied by reference TRBV5-1 and TRBJ2-3, is KAGVTQTPRYLIKTRGQQVTLSCSPISGHRSVSWYQQTPGQGLQFLFEYFSETQRNKGNFPGRFSGRQFSNSRSEMNVSTLELGDSALYLCASSFGLAGGEYTQYFGPGTRLTVL.